Listed below are T cell receptor beta chains from one sample, sequenced in a study of T cell responses to AZD1222 COVID-19 vaccine. Clones were read by immunoSEQ multiplex PCR, and TCRdb kept only the in-frame ones, dropping some. The sample contains about 160,000 clones, around 93% of which appear only once. The sequencing here drew on peripheral blood, taken on day 0 of AZD1222 vaccination. These receptors all stem from an adult in good health. Each CDR3 is given with its conserved first and last residue. The D gene is left open where the match is weak. Size is stated for part of the rows, as once, few or many counts, or as a class when the clone is expanded.

>TRBD2|TRBV7-9|NA|TRBJ2-5
CASSIGKLAGVETQYF
TGTGCCAGCAGCATTGGCAAACTAGCGGGAGTTGAGACCCAGTACTTC
>NA|TRBV19|NA|TRBJ1-1
CASKGAEAFF
TGTGCCAGTAAGGGGGCTGAAGCTTTCTTT
>NA|TRBV7-2|NA|TRBJ1-6
CASSFPYNQGPLHF
TGTGCCAGCAGCTTCCCCTACAACCAAGGACCCCTCCACTTT
>TRBD1|TRBV18|NA|TRBJ2-5
CASSPRGQGGETQYF
TGTGCCAGCTCTCCCAGGGGGCAGGGCGGAGAGACCCAGTACTTC
>NA|TRBV15|NA|TRBJ2-7
CATSRRTESSYEQYF
TGTGCCACCAGCAGAAGAACCGAGAGCTCCTACGAGCAGTACTTC
>NA|TRBV6-5|NA|TRBJ1-2
CASTSRGLGGGGYTF
TGTGCCAGCACCTCCCGCGGTCTGGGGGGAGGTGGCTACACCTTC
>NA|TRBV18|once|TRBJ1-1
CASSLGPGRAFF
TGTGCCAGCTCACTAGGACCGGGGCGGGCTTTCTTT
>TRBD1|TRBV30|NA|TRBJ2-7
CAWRPGTVSYEQYF
TGTGCCTGGAGACCCGGGACAGTCTCCTACGAGCAGTACTTC
>TRBD1|TRBV4-2|NA|TRBJ1-2
CASSHTDRGDYGYTF
TGTGCCAGCAGCCATACGGACAGGGGGGACTATGGCTACACCTTC
>NA|TRBV14|NA|TRBJ1-2
CASSQRGQAYGYTF
TGTGCCAGCAGCCAGCGGGGGCAGGCCTATGGCTACACCTTC
>TRBD1|TRBV29-1|NA|TRBJ2-7
CSVAPGQGRGEQYF
TGCAGCGTCGCTCCGGGACAGGGTAGGGGTGAGCAGTACTTC
>TRBD2|TRBV7-9|NA|TRBJ2-5
CASSLDSGSGETQYF
TGTGCCAGCAGCTTAGATAGCGGGAGTGGTGAGACCCAGTACTTC
>NA|TRBV18|NA|TRBJ1-5
CASSPSATVSNQPQHF
TGTGCCAGCTCACCCTCGGCCACGGTTAGCAATCAGCCCCAGCATTTT
>NA|TRBV11-2|NA|TRBJ2-2
CASSFIKQNTGELFF
TGTGCCAGCAGCTTCATTAAACAGAACACCGGGGAGCTGTTTTTT
>TRBD2|TRBV7-9|NA|TRBJ2-1
CASSFLAGGPNEQFF
TGTGCCAGCAGCTTCCTAGCGGGAGGGCCCAATGAGCAGTTCTTC
>NA|TRBV10-3|NA|TRBJ2-2
CAIRGQSTGELFF
TGTGCCATCAGAGGACAGTCCACCGGGGAGCTGTTTTTT
>NA|TRBV6-5|NA|TRBJ1-2
CASSTRGRTNYGYTF
TGTGCCAGCAGTACTAGGGGTAGGACTAACTATGGCTACACCTTC
>NA|TRBV10-3|NA|TRBJ2-2
CAITPNTGELFF
TGTGCCATCACCCCGAACACCGGGGAGCTGTTTTTT
>TRBD1|TRBV11-3|NA|TRBJ2-3
CASILQGALTDTQYF
TGTGCCAGCATCCTACAGGGGGCCCTCACAGATACGCAGTATTTT
>TRBD2|TRBV19|NA|TRBJ2-1
CASSMVPGGSGTSPYNEQFF
TGTGCCAGTAGTATGGTCCCCGGAGGTAGCGGGACCAGTCCCTACAATGAGCAGTTCTTC
>NA|TRBV12-3/TRBV12-4|NA|TRBJ1-2
CASSFSLKYGYTF
TGTGCCAGCAGTTTCTCGCTGAAGTATGGCTACACCTTC
>NA|TRBV27|NA|TRBJ1-6
CASSFGGRSPLHF
TGTGCCAGCAGTTTTGGGGGGAGGTCACCCCTCCACTTT
>NA|TRBV18|NA|TRBJ1-2
CASSPPVDGGGYTF
TGTGCCAGCTCACCACCCGTTGATGGGGGGGGCTACACCTTC
>NA|TRBV6-5|NA|TRBJ1-6
CASSPQKNYNSPLHF
TGTGCCAGCAGCCCCCAGAAAAACTATAATTCACCCCTCCACTTT